The text below deals with one T cell receptor (beta chain). Its binding antigen is unknown. No quality values exist for individual bases; no much larger clone is one base distant. The source of the sample is a study of blood T cell repertoires in COVID-19 (dated by TCRdb to 2019 to 2021). The study in broad terms: The collaborator samples originated in the United States, Italy and Spain and spanned the acute and convalescent phases of COVID-19. The prospective study material was composed of cDNA or gDNA derived from T cells, B-cell-depleted T cells, or PBMCs. Deeply sampled blood TCRbeta repertoires from subjects exposed to, actively infected with, or recovered from COVID-19 were included in the dataset. The repertoires were made available in a free public database intended to serve as a resource for research on the immune response to SARS-CoV-2. The samples were drawn from the first 160 participants of the ongoing ImmuneRACE study and from 950 to 1,500 subjects provided by 6 global collaborators. Sample metadata almost always included a de-identified subject ID, COVID-19 status, age in years and sex. Where available, HLA class I and class II types were obtained from metadata supplied by the sample provider rather than from assay-based typing.

Trimming removed 4 bases from V and 0 bases from J, leaving 5 bases between the germline ends. CDR1 KGHSH and CDR2 LQKENI were looked up in the germline V gene. The CDR3 goes from the cysteine to the phenylalanine over 13 residues. Just CDR3 DNA is preserved here, 39 bases in frame from base 1. Each collaborating institution followed its own protocols to collect whole blood in K2EDTA tubes. For TCRbeta analysis, collaborators shipped samples in one of three forms: frozen whole blood, isolated PBMCs, or DNA extracted from either of those sample types. TCRbeta CDR3 regions were amplified from genomic DNA using the immunoSEQ Assay, a bias-controlled multiplex PCR. Concerning the study's data processing: The number of nucleated cells in each sample was estimated from the amplification of reference gene primers within the assay. Sequence reads were collapsed and filtered to measure the absolute abundance of every unique TCRbeta CDR3 rearrangement. For each sample, productive Simpson clonality was calculated as the square root of Simpson's diversity index over productive rearrangements. The immuneACCESS repertoire file appears here via TCRdb, limited to in-frame rearrangements. These files lack a portion of the clones; in checked studies, under half of the deficit traces to unresolved V genes, and the cause of the others is not known. The DNA gave D and trimming, while V, J and clone size come from that table. This sample gives 200,000 to 250,000 clones in total; roughly four fifths of them show up just once. Around 2% of the sample comes from the top ten.

Broad study findings and their caveats: How much clinical and demographic metadata was included differed by source and by participant, and the metadata was provided uncurated.

The V and J segments used are TRBV18 and TRBJ2-3, with the D gene not clear enough to name. The sample comprised peripheral blood. This clonotype was sampled from a woman of 80 years or more with acute or convalescent COVID-19. The CDR3 here reads CASSRPSTDTQYF. The nucleotides read TGTGCCAGCTCACGGCCCAGCACAGATACGCAGTATTTT.